These T cell receptor beta chains were read from a single sample in a study of T cell repertoires in cytomegalovirus infection. Their antigens remain unidentified. TCRdb fed the reads into MiXCR, producing one record per CDR3 protein. This table has fewer than 900,000 distinct CDR3 sequences, about 29% appearing once. The source material was cultured CD8+ T cells from PBMCs, sampled from culture after CMV antigen stimulation. The receptors shown here come from a human donor in good health (CMV status not recorded). Some clones in this sample may be carry-over from other donors' samples. Each CDR3 is given with its conserved first and last residue. A D gene is named only where the DNA matches it firmly. Part of the rows lack a size; the others show once, few, many or a class for expanded clones.

v_call: TRBV5-5
d_call: NA
clone_size: few
j_call: TRBJ2-1
cdr3_nt: TGTGCCAGCATTCCTTCCGGGGCCGGCGGTGAGCAGTTCTTC
cdr3_aa: CASIPSGAGGEQFF

v_call: TRBV7-9
d_call: NA
clone_size: many
j_call: TRBJ1-2
cdr3_nt: TGTGCCAGCAGCTTTGACCCCGGGTTTCACTATGGCTACACCTTC
cdr3_aa: CASSFDPGFHYGYTF

v_call: TRBV7-2
d_call: NA
clone_size: NA
j_call: TRBJ2-5
cdr3_nt: TGTGCCAACAGCTCCGTGGAGACCCAGTACTTC
cdr3_aa: CANSSVETQYF

v_call: TRBV7-2
d_call: TRBD2
clone_size: many
j_call: TRBJ2-7
cdr3_nt: TGTGCCAGCAGCTGGACTAGCGGAAGCTCCTACGAGCAGTACTTC
cdr3_aa: CASSWTSGSSYEQYF

v_call: TRBV7-2
d_call: TRBD2
clone_size: many
j_call: TRBJ2-1
cdr3_nt: TGTGCCAGCAGCTTAGAAGGACTAGCGGGGGGACCTGCTAAGTACAATGAGCAGTTCTTC
cdr3_aa: CASSLEGLAGGPAKYNEQFF

v_call: TRBV27
d_call: NA
clone_size: NA
j_call: TRBJ1-6
cdr3_nt: TGTGCCAGCACCACGGCCGTTAATTCACCCCTCCACTTT
cdr3_aa: CASTTAVNSPLHF

v_call: TRBV7-6
d_call: TRBD2
clone_size: many
j_call: TRBJ2-1
cdr3_nt: TGTGCCAGCAGCTTGCGGGGGGGCCTCTACAATGAGCAGTTCTTC
cdr3_aa: CASSLRGGLYNEQFF

v_call: TRBV27
d_call: NA
clone_size: few
j_call: TRBJ1-6
cdr3_nt: TGTGCCAGCAGTTTGATAGGAATACAGGGACATAATTCACCCCTCCACTTT
cdr3_aa: CASSLIGIQGHNSPLHF

v_call: TRBV11-3
d_call: NA
clone_size: few
j_call: TRBJ2-1
cdr3_nt: TGTGCCAGCAGCTTAGATCTCGGGCAAGGGGGCAATGAGCAGTTCTTC
cdr3_aa: CASSLDLGQGGNEQFF

v_call: TRBV6-2/TRBV6-3
d_call: NA
clone_size: few
j_call: TRBJ2-2
cdr3_nt: TGTGCCAGCAGTCAGACGTCCACGGGGGACGGGGAGCTGTTTTTT
cdr3_aa: CASSQTSTGDGELFF

v_call: TRBV5-6
d_call: TRBD2
clone_size: NA
j_call: TRBJ2-5
cdr3_nt: TGTGCCAGCAGTTTTCTAGCGGGGGTGCAAGAGACCCAGTACTTC
cdr3_aa: CASSFLAGVQETQYF

v_call: TRBV28
d_call: NA
clone_size: many
j_call: TRBJ1-2
cdr3_nt: TGTGCCACCGATCGGGGGGTGGACTATGGCTACACCTTC
cdr3_aa: CATDRGVDYGYTF

v_call: TRBV12-3/TRBV12-4
d_call: NA
clone_size: NA
j_call: TRBJ1-5
cdr3_nt: TGTGCCAGCAGTTTTAACGTATTAGGACAGTATAGCAATCAGCCCCAGCATTTT
cdr3_aa: CASSFNVLGQYSNQPQHF

v_call: TRBV27
d_call: TRBD2
clone_size: few
j_call: TRBJ2-1
cdr3_nt: TGTGCCAGCAGTTTAAAGCGGGGGTATGGGGGTGAGCAGTTCTTC
cdr3_aa: CASSLKRGYGGEQFF

v_call: TRBV2
d_call: NA
clone_size: few
j_call: TRBJ2-7
cdr3_nt: TGTGCCAGCAAGAACAGGGAGTACGAGCAGTACTTC
cdr3_aa: CASKNREYEQYF

v_call: TRBV19
d_call: NA
clone_size: NA
j_call: TRBJ1-5
cdr3_nt: TGTGCCACCCACCTGGACGGACGCGGTGGGTGGTGGGGTCAGCCCCAGCATTTT
cdr3_aa: CATHLDGRGGWWGQPQHF

v_call: TRBV20-1
d_call: NA
clone_size: NA
j_call: TRBJ1-2
cdr3_nt: TGCAGTGCTAGAGATGGCGGGGCCTATGGCTACACCTTC
cdr3_aa: CSARDGGAYGYTF

v_call: TRBV7-6
d_call: TRBD2
clone_size: many
j_call: TRBJ2-3
cdr3_nt: TGTGCCAGCAGCTCCGGACTAGCGGGGGACACAGATACGCAGTATTTT
cdr3_aa: CASSSGLAGDTDTQYF

v_call: TRBV5-1
d_call: NA
clone_size: NA
j_call: TRBJ2-7
cdr3_nt: TGCGCCAGCAGCCCAGGCCGGGGGTACAGGGCTAACGAGCAGTACTTC
cdr3_aa: CASSPGRGYRANEQYF

v_call: TRBV6-1
d_call: NA
clone_size: many
j_call: TRBJ2-7
cdr3_nt: TGTGCCAGCAGTGAAGCTGTGACAGACGATACCTACGAGCAGTACTTC
cdr3_aa: CASSEAVTDDTYEQYF

v_call: TRBV13
d_call: NA
clone_size: few
j_call: TRBJ2-3
cdr3_nt: TGTGCCAGCAGCTCCACCGGATTTAACAAGACGCAGTATTTT
cdr3_aa: CASSSTGFNKTQYF

v_call: TRBV6-4
d_call: NA
clone_size: NA
j_call: TRBJ1-2
cdr3_nt: TGTGCCAGCAGTGACTCTCCAGGCTCCTATGGCTACACCTTC
cdr3_aa: CASSDSPGSYGYTF

v_call: TRBV6-2/TRBV6-3
d_call: NA
clone_size: many
j_call: TRBJ1-2
cdr3_nt: TGTGCCAGCAGTTACTCGGTCTTCCGGGGGACCTTC
cdr3_aa: CASSYSVFRGTF

v_call: TRBV7-2
d_call: NA
clone_size: NA
j_call: TRBJ2-5
cdr3_nt: TGTGCCAGCAGCTTAGGCGGAGCGGCCCAGTACTTC
cdr3_aa: CASSLGGAAQYF

v_call: TRBV4-3
d_call: NA
clone_size: few
j_call: TRBJ2-5
cdr3_nt: TGCGCCAGCAGCCAAGATAGAGTCTTTGGAATTACCCAGTACTTC
cdr3_aa: CASSQDRVFGITQYF

v_call: TRBV20-1
d_call: TRBD1
clone_size: NA
j_call: TRBJ2-4
cdr3_nt: TGCAGTGCAACGGGACAGAAAGCCAAAAACATTCAGTACTTC
cdr3_aa: CSATGQKAKNIQYF

v_call: TRBV12-3/TRBV12-4
d_call: TRBD1
clone_size: NA
j_call: TRBJ1-5
cdr3_nt: TGTGCCAGCAGTCCCTTCGACAGGGTTGGCAATCAGCCCCAGCATTTT
cdr3_aa: CASSPFDRVGNQPQHF

v_call: TRBV27
d_call: NA
clone_size: NA
j_call: TRBJ1-1
cdr3_nt: TGTGCCAGCATGAAGCAGGGGAGGACTGAAGCTTTCTTT
cdr3_aa: CASMKQGRTEAFF

v_call: TRBV27
d_call: NA
clone_size: NA
j_call: TRBJ1-4
cdr3_nt: TGTGCCAGCAGTTTCGACCTAGGCTACGAAAAACTGTTTTTT
cdr3_aa: CASSFDLGYEKLFF

v_call: TRBV7-9
d_call: TRBD1
clone_size: few
j_call: TRBJ1-4
cdr3_nt: TGTGCCAGCACCTTGGGGACAGGCGAAAAACTGTTTTTT
cdr3_aa: CASTLGTGEKLFF

v_call: TRBV5-4
d_call: TRBD2
clone_size: NA
j_call: TRBJ2-1
cdr3_nt: TGTGCCAGCAGCTTAGGGACTAGCGTTAGCTCCTACAATGAGCAGTTCTTC
cdr3_aa: CASSLGTSVSSYNEQFF

v_call: TRBV15
d_call: TRBD2
clone_size: NA
j_call: TRBJ2-3
cdr3_nt: TGTGCCACCAGCAGGGGCCTAGCGGGGGCCACGAGGGATACGCAGTATTTT
cdr3_aa: CATSRGLAGATRDTQYF

v_call: TRBV7-9
d_call: TRBD1
clone_size: few
j_call: TRBJ2-3
cdr3_nt: TGTGCCAGCAGCTTGGCCGACAGGGTGGGCACAGATACGCAGTATTTT
cdr3_aa: CASSLADRVGTDTQYF